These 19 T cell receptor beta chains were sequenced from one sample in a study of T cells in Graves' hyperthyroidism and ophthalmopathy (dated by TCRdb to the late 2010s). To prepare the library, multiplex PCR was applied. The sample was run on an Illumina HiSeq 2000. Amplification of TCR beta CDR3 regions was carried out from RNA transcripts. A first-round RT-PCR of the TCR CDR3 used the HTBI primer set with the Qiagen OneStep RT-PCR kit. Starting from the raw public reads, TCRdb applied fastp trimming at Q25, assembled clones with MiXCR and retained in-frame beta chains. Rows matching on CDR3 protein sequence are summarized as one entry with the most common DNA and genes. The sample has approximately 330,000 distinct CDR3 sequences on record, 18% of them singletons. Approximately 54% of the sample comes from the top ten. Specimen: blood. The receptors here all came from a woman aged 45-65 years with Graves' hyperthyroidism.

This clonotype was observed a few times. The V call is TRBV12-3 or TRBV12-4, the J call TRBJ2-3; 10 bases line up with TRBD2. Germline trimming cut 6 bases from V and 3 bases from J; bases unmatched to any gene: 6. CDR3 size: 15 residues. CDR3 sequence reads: CASSGAGGMTDTQYF. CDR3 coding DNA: TGTGCCAGCAGCGGAGCGGGGGGGATGACAGATACGCAGTATTTT.

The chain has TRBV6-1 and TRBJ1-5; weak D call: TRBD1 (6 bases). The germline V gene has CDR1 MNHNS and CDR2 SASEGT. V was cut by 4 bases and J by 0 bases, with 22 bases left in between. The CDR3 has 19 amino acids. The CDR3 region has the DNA TGTGCCAGCAGTGGCGAGACAGGCGAGGCAACTTATAGCAATCAGCCCCAGCATTTT. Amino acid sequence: CASSGETGEATYSNQPQHF.

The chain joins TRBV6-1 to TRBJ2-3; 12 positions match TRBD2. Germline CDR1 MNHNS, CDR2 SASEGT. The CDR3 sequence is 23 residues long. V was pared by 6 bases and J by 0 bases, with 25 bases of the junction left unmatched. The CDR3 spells CASSGPGQGGLAGLNPSTDTQYF. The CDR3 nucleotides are TGTGCCAGCAGCGGACCGGGACAGGGTGGACTAGCGGGACTAAATCCTAGCACAGATACGCAGTATTTT.

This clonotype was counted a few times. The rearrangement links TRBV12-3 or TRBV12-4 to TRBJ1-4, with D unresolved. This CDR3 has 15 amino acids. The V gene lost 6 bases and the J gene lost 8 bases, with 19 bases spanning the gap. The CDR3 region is CASRYWLVGVEKLFF. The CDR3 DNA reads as TGTGCCAGCAGATATTGGCTGGTCGGCGTAGAAAAACTGTTTTTT.

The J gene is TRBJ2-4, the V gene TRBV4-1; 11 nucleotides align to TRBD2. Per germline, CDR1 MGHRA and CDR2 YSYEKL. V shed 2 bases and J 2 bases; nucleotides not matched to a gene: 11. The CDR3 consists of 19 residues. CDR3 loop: CASSQKGVLAGGTKNIQYF. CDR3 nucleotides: TGCGCCAGCAGCCAAAAGGGAGTTCTAGCGGGGGGCACCAAAAACATTCAGTACTTC.

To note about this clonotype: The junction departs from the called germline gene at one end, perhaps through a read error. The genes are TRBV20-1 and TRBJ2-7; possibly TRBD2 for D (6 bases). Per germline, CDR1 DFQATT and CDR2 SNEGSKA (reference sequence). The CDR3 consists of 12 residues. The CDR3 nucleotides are TGCAGTACTAGCTGGTCGGCCCACGAGCAGTACTTC. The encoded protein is CSTSWSAHEQYF.

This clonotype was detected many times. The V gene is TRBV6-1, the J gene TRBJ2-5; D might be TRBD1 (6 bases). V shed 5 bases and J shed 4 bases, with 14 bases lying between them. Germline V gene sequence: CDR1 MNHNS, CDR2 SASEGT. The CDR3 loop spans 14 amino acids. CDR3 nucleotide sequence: TGTGCCAGCAGTATTGGGACACCGTCAGAGACCCAGTACTTC. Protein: CASSIGTPSETQYF.

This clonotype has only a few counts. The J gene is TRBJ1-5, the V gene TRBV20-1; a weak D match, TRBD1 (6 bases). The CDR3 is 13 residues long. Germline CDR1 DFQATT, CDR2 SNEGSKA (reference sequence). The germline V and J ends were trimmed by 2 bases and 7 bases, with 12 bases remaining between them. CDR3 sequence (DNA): TGCAGTGCTAGAAGGGCAGGGGTCCAGCCCCAGCATTTT. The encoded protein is CSARRAGVQPQHF.

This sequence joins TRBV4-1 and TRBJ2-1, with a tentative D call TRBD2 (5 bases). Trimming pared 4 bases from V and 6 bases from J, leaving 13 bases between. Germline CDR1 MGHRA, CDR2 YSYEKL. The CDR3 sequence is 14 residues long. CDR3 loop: CASSPNSEGNEQFF. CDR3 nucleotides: TGCGCCAGCAGCCCCAACAGTGAGGGCAATGAGCAGTTCTTC.

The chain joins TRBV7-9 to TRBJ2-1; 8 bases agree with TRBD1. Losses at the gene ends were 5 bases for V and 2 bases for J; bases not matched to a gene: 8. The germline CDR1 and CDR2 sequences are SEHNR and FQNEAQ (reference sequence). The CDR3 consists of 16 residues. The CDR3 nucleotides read TGTGCCAGCAGCCCGACCGACAGGGGACCCTACAATGAGCAGTTCTTC. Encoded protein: CASSPTDRGPYNEQFF.

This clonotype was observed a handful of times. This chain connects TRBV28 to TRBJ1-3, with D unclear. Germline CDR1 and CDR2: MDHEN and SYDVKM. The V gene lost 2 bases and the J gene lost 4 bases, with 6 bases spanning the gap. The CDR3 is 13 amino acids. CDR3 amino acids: CASSLLAGNTIYF. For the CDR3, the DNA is TGTGCCAGCAGTTTACTGGCCGGAAACACCATATATTTT.

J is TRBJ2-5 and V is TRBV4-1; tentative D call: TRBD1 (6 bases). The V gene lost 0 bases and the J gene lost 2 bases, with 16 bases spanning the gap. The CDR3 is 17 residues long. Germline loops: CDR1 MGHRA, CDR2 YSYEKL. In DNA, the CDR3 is TGCGCCAGCAGCCAAGAAATCACAGGGCTTTCACAAGAGACCCAGTACTTC. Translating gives CASSQEITGLSQETQYF.

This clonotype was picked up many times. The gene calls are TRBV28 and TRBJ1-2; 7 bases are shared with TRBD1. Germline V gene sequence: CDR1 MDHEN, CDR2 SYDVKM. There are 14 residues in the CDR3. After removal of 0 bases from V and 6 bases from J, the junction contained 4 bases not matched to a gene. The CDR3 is CASSLWGTDHGYTF. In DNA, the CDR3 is TGTGCCAGCAGTTTATGGGGGACAGACCATGGCTACACCTTC.

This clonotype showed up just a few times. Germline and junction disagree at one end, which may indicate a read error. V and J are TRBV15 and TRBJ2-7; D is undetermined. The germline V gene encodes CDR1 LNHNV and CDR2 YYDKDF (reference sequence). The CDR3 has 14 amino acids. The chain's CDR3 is CATSRARPTYEQYF. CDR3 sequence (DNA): TGTGCCACCAGCAGAGCTAGGCCTACCTACGAGCAATACTTC.

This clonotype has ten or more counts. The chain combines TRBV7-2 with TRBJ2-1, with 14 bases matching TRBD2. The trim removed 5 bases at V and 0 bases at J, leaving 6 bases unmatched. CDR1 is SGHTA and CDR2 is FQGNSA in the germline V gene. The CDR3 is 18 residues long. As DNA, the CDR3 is TGTGCCAGCAGCCCCGGACTAGCGGGGGGCAGCTCCTACAATGAGCAGTTCTTC. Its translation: CASSPGLAGGSSYNEQFF.

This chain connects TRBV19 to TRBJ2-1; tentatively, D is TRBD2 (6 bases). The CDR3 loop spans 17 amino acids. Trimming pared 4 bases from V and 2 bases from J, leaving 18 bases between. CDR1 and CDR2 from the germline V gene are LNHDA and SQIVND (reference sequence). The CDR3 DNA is TGTGCCAGTAGTACCCTATATAGCGGAGTCGCCTACAATGAGCAGTTCTTC. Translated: CASSTLYSGVAYNEQFF.

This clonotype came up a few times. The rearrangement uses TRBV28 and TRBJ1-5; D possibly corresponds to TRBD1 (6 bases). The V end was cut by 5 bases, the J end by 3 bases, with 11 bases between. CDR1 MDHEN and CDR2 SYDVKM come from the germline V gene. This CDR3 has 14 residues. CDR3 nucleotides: TGTGCCAGCAGTCAGACAGGATACAATCAGCCCCAGCATTTT. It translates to CASSQTGYNQPQHF. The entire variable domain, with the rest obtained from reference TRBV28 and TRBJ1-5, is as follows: DVKVTQSSRYLVKRTGEKVFLECVQDMDHENMFWYRQDPGLGLRLIYFSYDVKMKEKGDIPEGYSVSREKKERFSLILESASTNQTSMYLCASSQTGYNQPQHFGDGTRLSIL.

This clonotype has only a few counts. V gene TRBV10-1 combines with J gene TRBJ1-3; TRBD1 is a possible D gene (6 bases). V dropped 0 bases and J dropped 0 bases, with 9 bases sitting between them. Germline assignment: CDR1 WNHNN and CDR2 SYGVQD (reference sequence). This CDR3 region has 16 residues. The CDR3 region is CASSESMDSSGNTIYF. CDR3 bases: TGCGCCAGCAGTGAGTCGATGGACAGCTCTGGAAACACCATATATTTT.

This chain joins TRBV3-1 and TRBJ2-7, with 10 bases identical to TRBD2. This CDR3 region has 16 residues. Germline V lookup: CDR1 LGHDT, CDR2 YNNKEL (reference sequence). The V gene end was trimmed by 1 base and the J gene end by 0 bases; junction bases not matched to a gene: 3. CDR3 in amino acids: CASSQGASGSSYEQYF. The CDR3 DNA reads TGTGCCAGCAGCCAAGGGGCTAGCGGGAGCTCCTACGAGCAGTACTTC.